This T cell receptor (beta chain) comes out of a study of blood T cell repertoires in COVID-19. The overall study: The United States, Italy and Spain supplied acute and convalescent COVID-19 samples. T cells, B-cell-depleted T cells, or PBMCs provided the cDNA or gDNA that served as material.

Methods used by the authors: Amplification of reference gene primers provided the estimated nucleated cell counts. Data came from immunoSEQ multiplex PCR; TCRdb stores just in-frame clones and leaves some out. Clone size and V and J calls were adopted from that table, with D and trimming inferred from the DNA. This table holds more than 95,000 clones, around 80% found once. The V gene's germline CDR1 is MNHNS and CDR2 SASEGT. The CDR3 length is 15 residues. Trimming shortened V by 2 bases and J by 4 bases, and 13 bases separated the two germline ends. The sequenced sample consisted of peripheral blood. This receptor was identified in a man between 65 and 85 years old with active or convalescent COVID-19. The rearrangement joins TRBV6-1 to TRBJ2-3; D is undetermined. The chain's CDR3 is CASSESWANSDTQYF. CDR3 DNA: TGTGCCAGCAGTGAAAGTTGGGCAAATTCAGATACGCAGTATTTT.